The 3 T cell receptor beta chains below come from one sample, sequenced in a study of T cell clones after liver transplantation. TCRdb's table, derived via immunoSEQ multiplex PCR, lists solely in-frame clones and lacks some. The sample includes about 11,000 clones, 71% seen only once; the top ten take roughly 24%. This sample comprised CD4+ T cells from blood, obtained around 2.5 years after liver transplant. The origin of the receptors is a human patient who received a liver transplant. Some T cells may be the graft donor's.

The chain is built from TRBV28 and TRBJ2-7; no reliable D call. V shed 5 bases and J shed 0 bases, with 14 bases lying between them. This CDR3 is built from 15 residues. Germline CDR1 reads MDHEN; CDR2 reads SYDVKM. CDR3 DNA sequence: TGTGCCAGCAGTCCGCCGAGGACCGCCTCCTACGAGCAGTACTTC. Amino acids: CASSPPRTASYEQYF.

This chain joins TRBV2 and TRBJ2-1, with D perhaps given as TRBD1 or TRBD2 (5 bases each). The CDR3 runs 16 residues. Trimming took off 7 bases at V and 9 bases at J, with 25 bases between the two ends. Looked up from germline, CDR1 is SNHLY and CDR2 is FYNNEI. CDR3 in amino acids: CASIQLPGDPSLEQFF. The CDR3 DNA is TGTGCCAGCATTCAACTTCCCGGGGACCCATCACTTGAGCAGTTCTTC.

This sequence joins TRBV21-1 and TRBJ1-5; TRBD1 was called by the table and not checked on the DNA. TRBV21-1 is termed a pseudogene. This CDR3 has 15 amino acids. The CDR3 protein is CASSKSGRVSQPQHF. In DNA, the CDR3 is TGTGCCAGCAGCAAATCGGGCAGGGTCTCCCAGCCCCAGCATTTT.